The 25 T cell receptor beta chains listed next were all sequenced from one sample in a study of OX40 agonist ivuxolimab in advanced cancers. Assay: immunoSEQ multiplex PCR; the TCRdb copy retains only in-frame clones and omits some. This table holds more than 50,000 clones, 80% to 90% found once. The sequences come from CD4+ or CD8+ T cells sorted from blood, collected in a trial of the OX40 agonist ivuxolimab. All receptors come from an adult with an advanced solid tumor such as melanoma, head and neck, liver or kidney cancer.

The rearrangement uses TRBV7-2 and TRBJ1-2; 7 positions agree with TRBD1. The CDR3 consists of 13 residues. The junction had 6 bases not matched to a gene; V was cut back by 5 bases and J by 6 bases. Germline V gives CDR1 SGHTA, CDR2 FQGNSA. The CDR3 region has the DNA TGTGCCAGCAGCAAGGACAGGAAAAATGGCTACACCTTC. It is translated as CASSKDRKNGYTF. The full variable domain, completed using reference TRBV7-2 and TRBJ1-2, is GAGVSQSPSNKVTEKGKDVELRCDPISGHTALYWYRQSLGQGLEFLIYFQGNSAPDKSGLPSDRFSAERTGGSVSTLTIQRTQQEDSAVYLCASSKDRKNGYTFGSGTRLTVV.

This chain connects TRBV11-2 to TRBJ2-5; D gene unclear. V gave up 3 bases and J gave up 1 base, with 6 bases separating them. CDR1 and CDR2 (germline): SGHAT, FQNNGV. CDR3 length equals 13 residues. This CDR3 is CASSLSSQETQYF. CDR3 bases: TGTGCCAGCAGCTTGTCCAGCCAAGAGACCCAGTACTTC.

The chain joins TRBV7-3 to TRBJ2-1; 9 bases agree with TRBD1. This CDR3 has 16 residues. CDR1 is SGHTA, CDR2 FQGTGA, per germline. The ends lost 5 bases at V and 2 bases at J; junction bases unmatched: 7. The CDR3 DNA reads TGTGCCAGCAGCCTGGAACAGGGGGCCCCCTACAATGAGCAGTTCTTC. Translation: CASSLEQGAPYNEQFF.

V and J are TRBV28 and TRBJ2-3; TRBD1 is a possible D gene (6 bases). The germline V gene has CDR1 MDHEN and CDR2 SYDVKM. CDR3 size: 14 residues. Trimming cost V 3 bases and J 5 bases, with 12 bases left between them. Here the CDR3 reads CASSFGGALDTQYF. The CDR3 DNA reads TGTGCCAGCAGTTTTGGGGGCGCATTAGATACGCAGTATTTT.

The chain has TRBV9 and TRBJ1-4, with 10 bases lining up with TRBD1. The J segment lost 0 bases and the V segment lost 2 bases, leaving 4 bases of the junction unmatched. CDR1 and CDR2 from the germline V gene are SGDLS and YYNGEE. The CDR3 has 17 residues. The CDR3 coding sequence is TGTGCCAGCAGCGTGGGACAGGGGAGGGCAACTAATGAAAAACTGTTTTTT. Amino acids: CASSVGQGRATNEKLFF.

The CDR3 DNA follows: TGTGCCTGGAGTGTTTATGGACAGGGGGGGTTCTTC. It codes for CAWSVYGQGGFF. The chain couples TRBV30 to TRBJ2-1, with 10 positions matching TRBD1. Trimming cost V 0 bases and J 15 bases; bases outside gene matches: 5. Germline CDR1 reads GTSNPN; CDR2 reads SVGIG (reference sequence). The CDR3 totals 12 residues.

In DNA form, the CDR3 reads TGTGCCAGCAGCGGGCGGCGGGGGAATGAGCAGTTCTTC. This encodes CASSGRRGNEQFF. This chain connects TRBV11-1 to TRBJ2-1, with 7 bases aligning to TRBD2. This CDR3 has 13 residues. Germline V gives CDR1 SGHAT, CDR2 FQDESV (reference sequence). V shed 5 bases, J shed 7 bases, and the junction held 5 bases outside the gene matches.

The rearrangement uses TRBV7-6 and TRBJ2-7, with no clear D. V was pared by 5 bases and J by 4 bases, with 18 bases between. This CDR3 spans 15 amino acids. Looked up from germline, CDR1 is SGHVS and CDR2 is FNYEAQ. DNA of the CDR3: TGTGCCAGCAGCCCCTGGGCAGGTCCAGCTTACGAGCAGTACTTC. Its translation: CASSPWAGPAYEQYF.

The J gene is TRBJ1-5, the V gene TRBV7-2; D is undetermined. V was trimmed by 3 bases and J by 0 bases, leaving 9 bases between them. The CDR3 has 15 amino acids. Per germline, CDR1 SGHTA and CDR2 FQGNSA. CDR3 region: CASSFGSNSNQPQHF. The CDR3, as DNA: TGTGCCAGCAGCTTCGGGAGCAATAGCAATCAGCCCCAGCATTTT.

The gene calls are TRBV30 and TRBJ2-2; no clear D gene. Trimming took 2 bases from V and 4 from J, leaving 11 bases between them. The CDR3 is 14 amino acids. Germline V gene lookup returns CDR1 GTSNPN and CDR2 SVGIG (reference sequence). The CDR3 region has the DNA TGTGCCTGGAGTTATGACTTGGGCACCGGGGAGCTGTTTTTT. Encoded protein: CAWSYDLGTGELFF.

The V gene is TRBV5-1, the J gene TRBJ1-6, with 9 bases aligning to TRBD1. J lost 5 bases, V lost 6 bases, and 3 bases had no gene match. The CDR3 length is 14 residues. Per the germline V gene, CDR1 is SGHRS and CDR2 is YFSETQ. The CDR3 here is CASTRDRDNSPLHF. The CDR3 coding sequence is TGCGCCAGCACCAGGGACAGGGATAATTCACCCCTCCACTTT.

The chain carries TRBV7-9 and TRBJ2-1, with TRBD1 identical over 7 bases. Trimming cost V 5 bases and J 4 bases; bases outside gene matches: 8. Per germline, CDR1 SEHNR and CDR2 FQNEAQ (reference sequence). The CDR3 is 15 amino acids. The CDR3 loop reads CASSQNRGNYNEQFF. The CDR3 nucleotides read TGTGCCAGCAGCCAAAACAGGGGAAATTACAATGAGCAGTTCTTC.

This clone showed up just once. V usage is TRBV4-2 and J usage is TRBJ2-4; D uncertain. The length of the CDR3 is 16 residues. CDR1 is LGHNA, CDR2 YNFKEQ, per germline. Trimming stripped 2 bases from V and 0 bases from J, with 11 bases between. The CDR3 coding sequence is TGTGCCAGCAGCCAACGGGTAAAGGAAGCCAAAAACATTCAGTACTTC. It specifies CASSQRVKEAKNIQYF.

The CDR3 sequence: CAISEVGGVSYNSPLHF. The CDR3 DNA is TGTGCCATCAGTGAAGTGGGGGGCGTATCCTATAATTCACCCCTCCACTTT. The V and J genes are TRBV10-3 and TRBJ1-6; perhaps TRBD1 as D (6 bases). This CDR3 contains 17 residues. V lost 3 bases and J lost 1, with 13 bases in between. In germline, CDR1 is ENHRY, CDR2 SYGVKD.

This clone was recorded once. The rearrangement joins TRBV18 to TRBJ1-4; possible D gene TRBD1, 5 bases. Trimming left V 3 bases short and J 8 bases short, with 16 bases between. CDR1 and CDR2 from the germline V gene are KGHSH and LQKENI. CDR3 size: 15 residues. The CDR3 DNA reads TGTGCCAGCTCACCCGAGTTGCAGGGTGTGGAAAAACTGTTTTTT. It specifies CASSPELQGVEKLFF.

The V call is TRBV28, the J call TRBJ2-5, with D possibly TRBD2 on 6 matching bases. V was cut by 1 base and J by 4 bases, with 13 bases left in between. There are 15 residues in the CDR3. Looked up from germline, CDR1 is MDHEN and CDR2 is SYDVKM. The CDR3 here is CASSLSGVIGETQYF. The CDR3 region has the DNA TGTGCCAGCAGTTTATCGGGGGTAATAGGAGAGACCCAGTACTTC. The full variable domain, rest sourced from reference TRBV28 and TRBJ2-5, is DVKVTQSSRYLVKRTGEKVFLECVQDMDHENMFWYRQDPGLGLRLIYFSYDVKMKEKGDIPEGYSVSREKKERFSLILESASTNQTSMYLCASSLSGVIGETQYFGPGTRLLVL.

The V and J genes are TRBV5-1 and TRBJ1-6; D is unresolved. This CDR3 comprises 16 residues. Trimming pared 4 bases from V and 9 bases from J, leaving 20 bases between. Germline values: CDR1 SGHRS, CDR2 YFSETQ. CDR3 sequence: CASSPDPLALSSPLHF. CDR3 DNA sequence: TGCGCCAGCAGCCCTGATCCCTTAGCTCTTAGTTCACCCCTCCACTTT.

The genes are TRBV9 and TRBJ2-5; 7 bases are a match to TRBD2. The CDR3 runs 15 residues. The V gene's germline CDR1 is SGDLS and CDR2 YYNGEE. V dropped 7 bases and J dropped 5; count of bases not matched to a gene: 14. The CDR3 loop reads CASSLWAGDRETQYF. Written as DNA, the CDR3 is TGTGCCAGCTCCCTTTGGGCGGGGGATCGGGAGACCCAGTACTTC.

The chain uses TRBV6-5 and TRBJ2-7; a weak D match, TRBD1 (7 bases). Germline V lookup: CDR1 MNHEY, CDR2 SVGAGI. This CDR3 comprises 14 residues. V was clipped by 4 bases and J by 3 bases, with 13 bases between them. The CDR3 DNA follows: TGTGCCAGCAGTTGGAGGGGGCGCGACTACGAGCAGTACTTC. Encoded protein: CASSWRGRDYEQYF.

The V call is TRBV6-5, the J call TRBJ2-2; 8 bases are a match to TRBD2. Germline CDR1 and CDR2: MNHEY and SVGAGI. Losses at the gene ends were 8 bases for V and 7 bases for J; bases not matched to a gene: 12. The CDR3 sequence is 15 residues long. CDR3 loop: CASRSGGALNGELFF. The CDR3 coding sequence is TGTGCCAGCCGATCGGGGGGGGCCCTGAACGGGGAGCTGTTTTTT.

This clone was seen once. CDR3 sequence (DNA): TGCAGTGCTACAGAGGGCTATGGCTACACCTTC. Translating it yields CSATEGYGYTF. This chain joins TRBV20-1 and TRBJ1-2; no clear D. Germline CDR1 is DFQATT and CDR2 is SNEGSKA (reference sequence). The V gene lost 4 bases and the J gene lost 4 bases, with 7 bases spanning the gap. The CDR3 has 11 residues.

CDR3 in amino acids: CAYPGPTRNTIYF. As DNA, the CDR3 is TGTGCTTATCCCGGACCAACGAGGAACACCATATATTTT. The V gene is TRBV30, the J gene TRBJ1-3; D is ambiguous. Per the germline V gene, CDR1 is GTSNPN and CDR2 is SVGIG (reference sequence). CDR3 size: 13 residues.

This chain links TRBV28 with TRBJ2-5; no firm D call. The better agreement between TRBJ2-7 and the DNA end casts doubt on the J call. Germline V gives CDR1 MDHEN, CDR2 SYDVKM. The CDR3 length is 13 residues. The CDR3 sequence: CASSIPMAYEQYF. The CDR3, as DNA: TGTGCCAGCAGTATACCGATGGCCTACGAGCAGTACTTC.

The J gene is TRBJ1-1, the V gene TRBV6-9, with unresolved D. Germline lookup yields CDR1 MNHGY and CDR2 SVAAGI. V lost 3 bases to trimming and J lost 2 bases, with 10 bases between them. The CDR3 extends over 14 amino acids. CDR3 bases: TGTGCCAGCAGTTACTCGCGGGGAAACACTGAAGCTTTCTTT. Translating gives CASSYSRGNTEAFF.

The chain joins TRBV2 to TRBJ1-5; D may be TRBD1 (6 bases). From germline, CDR1 is SNHLY and CDR2 FYNNEI. The ends were cut back, 6 bases at V and 0 bases at J, with 12 bases in the middle. CDR3 length: 15 residues. The CDR3 DNA is TGTGCCAGCAGCCCGGACAGATATAGCAATCAGCCCCAGCATTTT. Translating gives CASSPDRYSNQPQHF.